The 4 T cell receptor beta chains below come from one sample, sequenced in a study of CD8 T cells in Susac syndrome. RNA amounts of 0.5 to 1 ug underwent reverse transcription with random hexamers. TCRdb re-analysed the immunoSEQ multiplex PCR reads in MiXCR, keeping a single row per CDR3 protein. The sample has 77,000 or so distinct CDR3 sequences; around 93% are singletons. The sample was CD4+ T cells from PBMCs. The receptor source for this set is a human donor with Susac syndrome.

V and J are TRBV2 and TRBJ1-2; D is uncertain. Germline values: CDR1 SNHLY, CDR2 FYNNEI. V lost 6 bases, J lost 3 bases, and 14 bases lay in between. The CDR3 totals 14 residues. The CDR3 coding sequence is TGTGCCAGCAGAGTCTCGCTCCGGGACTATGGCTACACCTTC. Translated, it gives CASRVSLRDYGYTF.

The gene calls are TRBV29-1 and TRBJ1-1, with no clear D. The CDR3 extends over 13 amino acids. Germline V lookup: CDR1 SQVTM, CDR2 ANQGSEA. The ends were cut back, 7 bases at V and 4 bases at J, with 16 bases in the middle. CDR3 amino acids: CSGERNMGTEAFF. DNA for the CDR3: TGCAGCGGGGAGCGCAACATGGGCACTGAAGCTTTCTTT.

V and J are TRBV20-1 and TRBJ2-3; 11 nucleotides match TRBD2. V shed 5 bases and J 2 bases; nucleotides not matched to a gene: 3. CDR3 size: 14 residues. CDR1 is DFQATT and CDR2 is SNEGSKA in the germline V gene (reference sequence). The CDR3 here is CSAGLAGHTDTQYF. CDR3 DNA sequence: TGCAGTGCTGGACTAGCGGGCCACACAGATACGCAGTATTTT.

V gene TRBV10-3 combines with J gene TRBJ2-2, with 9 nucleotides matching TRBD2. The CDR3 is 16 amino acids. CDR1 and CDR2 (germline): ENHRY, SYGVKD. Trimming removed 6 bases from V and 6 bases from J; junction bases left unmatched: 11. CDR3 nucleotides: TGTGCCATCAGCGGAACGGGACTAGCTTCGTCCGGGGAGCTGTTTTTT. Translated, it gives CAISGTGLASSGELFF.